This T cell receptor (beta chain) was observed in a study of blood T cells in healthy people across ages. V lost 5 bases and J 1 base, leaving 12 bases between the germline ends. Germline loops: CDR1 SEHNR, CDR2 FQNEAQ (reference sequence). This CDR3 is 15 amino acids long. This clonotype appeared a few times. The authors ran a second PCR of about 7 to 11 cycles using a sample-barcoded 5' primer and a J-beta primer mix. TCRdb re-derived calls from the 5' RACE reads in MiXCR, one entry per CDR3 protein. The sample has around 500,000 distinct CDR3 sequences, around 48% seen once. Sample: blood. The sequence derives from a man at least 80 years old in good health. V and J are TRBV7-9 and TRBJ1-5; tentatively, D is TRBD1 (6 bases). DNA of the CDR3: TGTGCCAGCAGCCCAGTAGGGGGAAGCAATCAGCCCCAGCATTTT. This encodes CASSPVGGSNQPQHF.